This TCR beta chain is from a study of OX40 agonist ivuxolimab in advanced cancers. Across the study: The patients received ivuxolimab by intravenous route every 2 weeks at 0.01 to 10 mg/kg. The study's findings and limits: Patients with a partial response at 0.1-3.0 mg/kg had among the lowest clonal expansion. Relative to CD4+ cells, CD8+ T cells on average had more expanded clones. At 0.1 to 3.0 mg/kg and by week 6, CD4+ and CD8+ T cells in the blood had expanded clonally.

As for this clone: Its antigen is undetermined.

Assay: immunoSEQ multiplex PCR; the TCRdb copy retains only in-frame clones and omits some. Seen here are about 64,000 clones, about four fifths observed once, and the top ten hold 4.5% to 5%. This specimen consisted of CD4+ or CD8+ T cells sorted from blood, obtained in a trial of the OX40 agonist ivuxolimab. This TCR came from an adult with an advanced solid tumor such as melanoma, head and neck, liver or kidney cancer.

The CDR3: CASRGDREWYEQYF. DNA of the CDR3: TGTGCCAGCAGGGGGGACAGGGAATGGTACGAGCAGTACTTC. V and J are TRBV25-1 and TRBJ2-7; TRBD1 aligns across 9 bases. With 6 bases clipped from V and 4 bases from J, the junction kept 7 bases outside the gene matches. This CDR3 is built from 14 residues. In germline, CDR1 is MGHDK, CDR2 SYGVNS.